A single sample gave rise to the 32 T cell receptor beta chains below, sequenced in a study of cytomegalovirus exposure and HLA in healthy donors. Libraries were prepared by immunoSEQ multiplex PCR; TCRdb keeps only in-frame clonotypes and omits some of them. The sample has around 170,000 clones; around 85% are singletons. The sample taken for sequencing was PBMCs. Every receptor here comes from a man aged 18 to 29 in good health and CMV-seropositive.

This clone came up a few times. The rearrangement uses TRBV6-1 and TRBJ2-7, with 7 bases aligning to TRBD2. CDR1 and CDR2 (germline): MNHNS, SASEGT. V shed 2 bases and J 0 bases; nucleotides not matched to a gene: 4. This CDR3 has 15 amino acids. This chain's CDR3 is CASSELGGSSYEQYF. CDR3 bases: TGTGCCAGCAGTGAACTGGGCGGGAGCTCCTACGAGCAGTACTTC.

The chain couples TRBV27 to TRBJ2-5; no firm D call. Germline V gives CDR1 MNHEY, CDR2 SMNVEV (reference sequence). V lost 10 bases, J lost 0 bases, and 6 bases lay in between. CDR3 size: 11 residues. The CDR3 reads CATLYQETQYF. In DNA, the CDR3 is TGTGCCACCCTTTACCAAGAGACCCAGTACTTC.

This sequence joins TRBV18 and TRBJ1-4; D uncertain. The V and J ends lost 1 base and 4 bases respectively, with 19 bases between them. The CDR3 runs to 18 residues. Germline lookup yields CDR1 KGHSH and CDR2 LQKENI. The CDR3 sequence: CASSPRAVSTGNNEKLFF. In DNA, the CDR3 is TGTGCCAGCTCACCACGCGCAGTCTCCACGGGTAATAATGAAAAACTGTTTTTT.

This chain connects TRBV25-1 to TRBJ2-5; 13 bases line up with TRBD2. Unmatched junction bases numbered 10, after V lost 4 bases and J lost 5 bases. The CDR3 spans 17 residues. Germline V gene lookup returns CDR1 MGHDK and CDR2 SYGVNS. The CDR3 sequence is CASSAQLAGGPGETQYF. Written as DNA, the CDR3 is TGTGCCAGCAGTGCCCAACTAGCGGGGGGGCCCGGGGAGACCCAGTACTTC.

This clone has only one observation. The chain carries TRBV9 and TRBJ2-3; possible D gene TRBD2, 5 bases. CDR1 SGDLS and CDR2 YYNGEE come from the germline V gene. Trimming left V 7 bases short and J 0 bases short, with 12 bases between. The CDR3 covers 14 residues. CDR3 DNA: TGTGCCAGCGGAGGTGCGATTAGCACAGATACGCAGTATTTT. It codes for CASGGAISTDTQYF.

The chain joins TRBV30 to TRBJ1-2; weak D call: TRBD1 (6 bases). Germline V gene lookup returns CDR1 GTSNPN and CDR2 SVGIG (reference sequence). The CDR3 contains 15 residues. Trimming removed 0 bases at V and 4 bases at J, with 15 bases between. The CDR3 sequence is CAWSVSVGAGYGYTF. CDR3 DNA sequence: TGTGCCTGGAGTGTCTCTGTGGGGGCGGGCTATGGCTACACCTTC. Filled out from reference TRBV30 and TRBJ1-2, the complete variable domain reads SQTIHQWPATLVQPVGSPLSLECTVEGTSNPNLYWYRQAAGRGLQLLFYSVGIGQISSEVPQNLSASRPQDRQFILSSKKLLLSDSGFYLCAWSVSVGAGYGYTFGSGTRLTVV.

V usage is TRBV5-1 and J usage is TRBJ1-4, with TRBD1 matching 10 bases. The ends lost 4 bases at V and 8 bases at J; junction bases unmatched: 5. The CDR3 consists of 14 residues. Germline V gene sequence: CDR1 SGHRS, CDR2 YFSETQ. The CDR3 bases are TGCGCCAGCAGCCCGGACAGGGGGGGCGAAAAACTGTTTTTT. This gives the protein CASSPDRGGEKLFF.

V gene TRBV7-8 combines with J gene TRBJ1-2; 10 bases map to TRBD1. Germline V lookup: CDR1 SGHVS, CDR2 FQNEAQ. Germline trimming cut 5 bases from V and 14 bases from J; bases unmatched to any gene: 14. The CDR3 consists of 14 residues. The CDR3 DNA reads TGTGCCAGCAGCCTCACCCGGACAGGGGGTAAAGAAACCTTC. Amino acid sequence: CASSLTRTGGKETF.

The chain joins TRBV5-4 to TRBJ1-2, with D unclear. Per the germline V gene, CDR1 is SGHNT and CDR2 is YYREEE (reference sequence). The CDR3 contains 12 residues. V was clipped by 2 bases and J by 8 bases, with 10 bases between them. The CDR3 loop is CASSFEGRGYTF. The CDR3 DNA reads as TGTGCCAGCAGCTTTGAGGGTCGGGGCTACACCTTC.

This sequence joins TRBV27 and TRBJ1-2, with TRBD1 as a possible D gene (6 bases). The CDR3 loop spans 13 amino acids. The V end lost 3 bases, the J end lost 5 bases, and 10 bases lay between the germline ends. Germline assignment: CDR1 MNHEY and CDR2 SMNVEV (reference sequence). CDR3 coding DNA: TGTGCCAGCAGTTTCAGGGGTGGATATGGCTACACCTTC. Amino acid sequence: CASSFRGGYGYTF.

V and J are TRBV5-6 and TRBJ1-1; D is uncertain. Trimming shortened V by 5 bases and J by 7 bases, and 3 bases separated the two germline ends. CDR3 length: 9 residues. Looked up from germline, CDR1 is SGHDT and CDR2 is YYEEEE. The CDR3 nucleotides are TGTGCCAGCAGACTTGAAGCTTTCTTT. It codes for CASRLEAFF. The full variable domain, in which reference TRBV5-6 and TRBJ1-1 provide the parts outside the CDR3, is DAGVTQSPTHLIKTRGQQVTLRCSPKSGHDTVSWYQQALGQGPQFIFQYYEEEERQRGNFPDRFSGHQFPNYSSELNVNALLLGDSALYLCASRLEAFFGQGTRLTVV.

This clone was detected once. The V and J genes are TRBV11-3 and TRBJ2-7; D is possibly TRBD2 (5 bases). The V gene lost 3 bases and the J gene lost 6 bases, with 15 bases spanning the gap. The CDR3 has 14 amino acids. Germline loops: CDR1 SGHNT, CDR2 YENEEA. CDR3 amino acids: CASSFGGPSGEQYF. CDR3 coding DNA: TGTGCCAGCAGCTTCGGAGGTCCGTCAGGCGAGCAGTACTTC.

The chain recombines TRBV5-1 with TRBJ1-3; TRBD1 might be the D (6 bases). Trimming cost V 0 bases and J 4 bases, with 8 bases left between them. This CDR3 contains 14 residues. Per the germline V gene, CDR1 is SGHRS and CDR2 is YFSETQ. The CDR3 DNA sequence: TGCGCCAGCAGCTTGGAAACAGGGGGAAACACCATATATTTT. As protein: CASSLETGGNTIYF.

V is TRBV28 and J is TRBJ1-2; tentatively, D is TRBD1 (6 bases). Germline assignment: CDR1 MDHEN and CDR2 SYDVKM. V was clipped by 2 bases and J by 4 bases, with 11 bases between them. CDR3 length: 14 amino acids. CDR3 amino acids: CASSLQGTGYGYTF. The CDR3 nucleotides are TGTGCCAGCAGTTTACAGGGGACCGGCTATGGCTACACCTTC.

The genes are TRBV6-1 and TRBJ1-2; D not resolved. V lost 9 bases and J 8 bases, leaving 13 bases between the germline ends. The CDR3 loop spans 11 amino acids. Germline values: CDR1 MNHNS, CDR2 SASEGT. The CDR3: CASELYNGYTF. Here the CDR3 DNA reads TGTGCCAGTGAGTTATATAACGGCTACACCTTC.

The rearrangement uses TRBV10-3 and TRBJ2-5; 12 bases match TRBD2. J was trimmed by 3 bases and V by 3 bases; bases with no gene match: 8. The CDR3 runs to 17 residues. Germline loops: CDR1 ENHRY, CDR2 SYGVKD. In DNA form, the CDR3 reads TGTGCCATCAGTGATCTTTCGGCTAGCGGGAGGGAAGAGACCCAGTACTTC. As protein: CAISDLSASGREETQYF.

This clone has only a few counts. The CDR3 sequence: CASREGPTYEQYF. The DNA of the CDR3 is TGTGCCAGCAGGGAGGGGCCTACCTACGAGCAGTACTTC. J is TRBJ2-7 and V is TRBV6-6; a weak D match, TRBD2 (6 bases). This CDR3 has 13 residues. V was trimmed by 6 bases and J by 2 bases, leaving 11 bases between them. Germline lookup yields CDR1 MNHNY and CDR2 SVGAGI (reference sequence).

This clone has just a few counts. The J gene is TRBJ1-1, the V gene TRBV7-2; possible D gene TRBD1, 6 bases. CDR1 is SGHTA, CDR2 FQGNSA, per germline. V was trimmed by 2 bases and J by 2 bases, leaving 9 bases between them. CDR3 length: 14 amino acids. The CDR3, as DNA: TGTGCCAGCAGCTTACAGGGGCCTAACACTGAAGCTTTCTTT. It yields the protein CASSLQGPNTEAFF.

This chain joins TRBV11-2 and TRBJ2-5; D is ambiguous. The V end was cut by 7 bases, the J end by 3 bases, with 3 bases between. There are 10 residues in the CDR3. Per germline, CDR1 SGHAT and CDR2 FQNNGV. CDR3 coding DNA: TGTGCCAGCATTAAAGAGACCCAGTACTTC. The encoded protein is CASIKETQYF.

This clone has just one count. V usage is TRBV9 and J usage is TRBJ2-2; D uncertain. The CDR3 sequence is 16 residues long. Germline-derived CDR1 and CDR2 are SGDLS and YYNGEE. V gave up 4 bases and J gave up 7 bases, with 20 bases separating them. CDR3 bases: TGTGCCAGCAGCCATGTCGGAGCCTTTGAGGTCGGGGAGCTGTTTTTT. Protein sequence: CASSHVGAFEVGELFF.

The CDR3 nucleotides are TGCGCCAGCCGACCAGGGGCGAATCAGCCCCAGCATTTT. This encodes CASRPGANQPQHF. The V call is TRBV10-2, the J call TRBJ1-5, with a possible D match to TRBD1 (6 bases). V was pared by 8 bases and J by 4 bases, with 12 bases between. The CDR3 covers 13 residues. Germline assignment: CDR1 WSHSY and CDR2 SAAADI.

This rearrangement joins TRBV14 to TRBJ1-1; D is ambiguous. V dropped 2 bases and J dropped 3 bases, with 7 bases sitting between them. Germline assignment: CDR1 SGHDN and CDR2 FVKESK. The CDR3 is 13 amino acids. The CDR3 sequence is CASSQHGDTEAFF. CDR3 nucleotides: TGTGCCAGCAGCCAACACGGAGACACTGAAGCTTTCTTT.

This clone was seen ten or more times. The rearrangement joins TRBV5-1 to TRBJ2-5; TRBD1 aligns across 8 bases. The CDR3 length is 15 residues. Trimming at V came to 0 bases and at J to 2 bases, leaving 3 bases not matched to a gene. Germline V gene lookup returns CDR1 SGHRS and CDR2 YFSETQ. CDR3 amino acids: CASSLVGQVQETQYF. The CDR3 DNA is TGCGCCAGCAGCTTGGTGGGACAGGTGCAAGAGACCCAGTACTTC.

The chain uses TRBV18 and TRBJ1-1, with D possibly being TRBD1 (6 bases). V lost 5 bases and J 6 bases, leaving 13 bases between the germline ends. Germline assignment: CDR1 KGHSH and CDR2 LQKENI. CDR3 length: 13 amino acids. CDR3 bases: TGTGCCAGCTCAGAACAGGGCGGTCCTGAAGCTTTCTTT. This gives the protein CASSEQGGPEAFF.

V gene TRBV5-6 combines with J gene TRBJ1-1; no clear D. Germline CDR1 SGHDT, CDR2 YYEEEE. The CDR3 spans 12 residues. The germline V and J ends were trimmed by 0 bases and 4 bases, with 4 bases remaining between them. CDR3 nucleotides: TGTGCCAGCAGCTTGGAGCGCACTGAAGCTTTCTTT. Translation gives CASSLERTEAFF.

CDR3: CASSVRAGGLSEAFF. The CDR3 coding sequence is TGTGCCAGCAGCGTACGAGCAGGGGGTTTGTCTGAAGCTTTCTTT. The chain couples TRBV9 to TRBJ1-1, with 7 bases fitting TRBD1. Germline assignment: CDR1 SGDLS and CDR2 YYNGEE. This CDR3 has 15 amino acids. The V segment lost 1 base and the J segment 6 bases; nucleotides outside the gene matches: 9.

The rearrangement links TRBV9 to TRBJ1-6; no clear D gene. The V and J ends lost 0 bases and 9 bases respectively, with 7 bases between them. CDR1 is SGDLS and CDR2 is YYNGEE in the germline V gene. The CDR3 contains 13 residues. The CDR3 loop reads CASSVGGSSPLHF. The DNA for the CDR3 is TGTGCCAGCAGCGTAGGAGGGAGTTCACCCCTCCACTTT. Supplemented by reference TRBV9 and TRBJ1-6, the full variable domain reads DSGVTQTPKHLITATGQRVTLRCSPRSGDLSVYWYQQSLDQGLQFLIQYYNGEERAKGNILERFSAQQFPDLHSELNLSSLELGDSALYFCASSVGGSSPLHFGNGTRLTVT.

V is TRBV19 and J is TRBJ1-5, with 9 bases lining up with TRBD1. V gave up 5 bases and J gave up 5 bases; unmatched junction bases: 7. CDR1 is LNHDA, CDR2 SQIVND, per germline (reference sequence). There are 15 residues in the CDR3. DNA of the CDR3: TGTGCCAGTAGTCCTGACAGGGGGGGACATCAGCCCCAGCATTTT. Its protein is CASSPDRGGHQPQHF.

This clone was seen a single time. The identical CDR3 is also encoded by other nucleotide sequences in the sample. This rearrangement joins TRBV28 to TRBJ2-1; possibly TRBD2 for D (5 bases). Germline lookup yields CDR1 MDHEN and CDR2 SYDVKM. CDR3 size: 14 residues. Trimming shortened V by 1 base and J by 1 base, and 5 bases separated the two germline ends. Here the CDR3 reads CASSLSGSYNEQFF. The CDR3 DNA follows: TGTGCCAGCAGTTTATCGGGGTCCTACAATGAGCAGTTCTTC.

The chain has TRBV9 and TRBJ2-7, with D unclear. With 3 bases removed from V and 0 bases from J, the gap between germline ends came to 10 bases. The CDR3 runs to 14 residues. Germline lookup yields CDR1 SGDLS and CDR2 YYNGEE. CDR3 protein: CASSAAVNSYEQYF. In DNA, the CDR3 is TGTGCCAGCAGCGCCGCAGTGAACTCCTACGAGCAGTACTTC.

This chain links TRBV7-6 with TRBJ1-2; weak D call: TRBD1 (6 bases). The length of the CDR3 is 14 residues. V was clipped by 5 bases and J by 6 bases, with 16 bases between them. Germline CDR1 reads SGHVS; CDR2 reads FNYEAQ. This CDR3 is CASSLGRNRDGYTF. CDR3 sequence (DNA): TGTGCCAGCAGCCTTGGACGGAACAGGGATGGCTACACCTTC.

The chain joins TRBV28 to TRBJ2-3; TRBD2 matches at 7 bases. The germline gives CDR1 MDHEN, CDR2 SYDVKM. This CDR3 contains 16 residues. Unmatched junction bases numbered 9, after V lost 6 bases and J lost 0 bases. The chain's CDR3 is CASSRPLAASTDTQYF. For the CDR3, the DNA is TGTGCCAGCAGCCGCCCCCTAGCGGCCAGCACAGATACGCAGTATTTT.